This T cell receptor beta chain was identified in a study of blood T cell repertoires in COVID-19. Overall study: Italy, Spain and the United States were the sources of the convalescent and acute COVID-19 samples. PBMCs, B-cell-depleted T cells, or T cells provided the cDNA or gDNA that made up the material.

TCRdb's table, derived via immunoSEQ multiplex PCR, lists solely in-frame clones and lacks some. The sample carries roughly 230,000 clones, more than 75% recorded once. Germline CDR1 and CDR2: LNHDA and SQIVND (reference sequence). The CDR3 is 13 amino acids. The V end lost 3 bases, the J end lost 12 bases, and 12 bases lay between the germline ends. The receptor's source is a middle-aged man with acute or convalescent COVID-19. Sequenced input: peripheral blood. J is TRBJ1-6 and V is TRBV19; possible D gene TRBD1, 6 bases. The CDR3 here is CASSISGGGPLHF. The DNA for the CDR3 is TGTGCCAGTAGTATTTCGGGGGGCGGACCCCTCCACTTT.